The 27 T cell receptor beta chains below come from one sample, sequenced in a study of blood T cell repertoires in COVID-19. Assay: immunoSEQ multiplex PCR; the TCRdb copy retains only in-frame clones and omits some. The sample gives about 22,000 clones, around 90% of which show up once; 2.7% is in the top ten. The specimen was peripheral blood. The receptors were sampled from an older man with acute or convalescent COVID-19.

The genes are TRBV12-3 or TRBV12-4 and TRBJ1-5, with D possibly being TRBD1 (6 bases). This CDR3 spans 13 amino acids. V was shortened by 8 bases and J by 6 bases, with 14 bases between the two germline ends. Written as DNA, the CDR3 is TGTGCCAGCCAAAGGGGGGAGGGTCAGCCCCAGCATTTT. It codes for CASQRGEGQPQHF.

CDR3: CATSDSGTPRTEQYF. For the CDR3, the DNA is TGTGCCACCAGTGATTCCGGGACACCCAGGACCGAGCAGTACTTC. This chain connects TRBV24-1 to TRBJ2-7; TRBD1 might be the D (6 bases). The CDR3 contains 15 residues. V lost 2 bases to trimming and J lost 6 bases, with 16 bases between them. The germline V gene has CDR1 KGHDR and CDR2 SFDVKD.

A single count supports this clone. This chain connects TRBV6-5 to TRBJ1-5, with D possibly being TRBD1 (6 bases). Germline CDR1 reads MNHEY; CDR2 reads SVGAGI. V lost 5 bases, J lost 6 bases, and 11 bases lay in between. The CDR3 is 13 residues long. CDR3 nucleotide sequence: TGTGCCAGCAGTCCGACAGGTAGTCAGCCCCAGCATTTT. As protein: CASSPTGSQPQHF.

The genes are TRBV28 and TRBJ2-2; 9 nucleotides match TRBD1. Trimming removed 6 bases from V and 6 bases from J; junction bases left unmatched: 8. The V gene's germline CDR1 is MDHEN and CDR2 SYDVKM. The CDR3 loop spans 15 amino acids. This chain's CDR3 is CASRNGDRESGELFF. In DNA form, the CDR3 reads TGTGCCAGCAGGAACGGGGACAGGGAGTCCGGGGAGCTGTTTTTT.

CDR3 nucleotide sequence: TGTGCCAGCAGCAATCGGGACAGTTTACCGAGGAGTTTGACCGGGGAGCTGTTTTTT. Protein: CASSNRDSLPRSLTGELFF. The chain carries TRBV21-1 and TRBJ2-2; TRBD1, the table's D call, lacks a check against the DNA. TRBV21-1 is a documented pseudogene. CDR3 length equals 19 residues.

The chain employs TRBV5-5 and TRBJ1-1; D gene unclear. The V end was cut by 0 bases, the J end by 4 bases, with 10 bases between. The germline gives CDR1 SGHKS, CDR2 YYEKEE (reference sequence). This CDR3 contains 14 residues. CDR3 sequence (DNA): TGTGCCAGCAGCTTGGAATATCGGAGCACTGAAGCTTTCTTT. Residues: CASSLEYRSTEAFF.

The chain joins TRBV6-5 to TRBJ1-4, with 8 bases fitting TRBD1. CDR1 MNHEY and CDR2 SVGAGI come from the germline V gene. The CDR3 extends over 14 amino acids. V trimming: 7 bases; J trimming: 8 bases; junction bases outside the gene matches: 9. CDR3 sequence (DNA): TGTGCCAGCAAAAAGGACAGGGTGGACGAAAAACTGTTTTTT. The encoded protein is CASKKDRVDEKLFF.

V gene TRBV28 combines with J gene TRBJ1-2; D may be TRBD1 (6 bases). With 2 bases removed from V and 5 bases from J, the gap between germline ends came to 12 bases. The CDR3 is made up of 14 amino acids. Germline-derived CDR1 and CDR2 are MDHEN and SYDVKM. The CDR3 protein is CASSLGTGSYGYTF. The CDR3 DNA reads TGTGCCAGCAGTTTAGGAACAGGGTCTTATGGCTACACCTTC.

This clone appeared once. The chain couples TRBV3-1 (or the pseudogene TRBV3-2) to TRBJ2-7; D may be TRBD1 (6 bases). Trimming pared 7 bases from V and 6 bases from J, leaving 19 bases between. This CDR3 is 14 amino acids long. The germline V gene has CDR1 LGHDT and CDR2 YNNKEL (reference sequence). CDR3 nucleotides: TGTGCCAGCACCACAGGGTCGGAGGCTCTCGAGCAGTACTTC. Translating it yields CASTTGSEALEQYF.

V is TRBV4-1 and J is TRBJ2-3, with D possibly being TRBD1 (5 bases). The ends were cut back, 4 bases at V and 0 bases at J, with 14 bases in the middle. In germline, CDR1 is MGHRA, CDR2 YSYEKL. The CDR3 extends over 16 amino acids. The DNA for the CDR3 is TGCGCCAGCAGCCTCAGGGCGGCATCTAGCACAGATACGCAGTATTTT. Amino acids: CASSLRAASSTDTQYF.

The genes are TRBV5-6 and TRBJ1-5; D ambiguous. The length of the CDR3 is 12 residues. Germline CDR1 SGHDT, CDR2 YYEEEE. The ends were cut back, 4 bases at V and 5 bases at J, with 7 bases in the middle. CDR3 protein: CASSHGDQPQHF. DNA for the CDR3: TGTGCCAGCAGCCACGGGGATCAGCCCCAGCATTTT.

This clone has just a few counts. This chain joins TRBV6-2 or TRBV6-3 and TRBJ1-6, with TRBD1 matching over 8 bases. The CDR3 is 14 residues long. CDR1 and CDR2 (germline): MNHEY, SVGEGT. V was clipped by 5 bases and J by 7 bases; unmatched bases: 4. The CDR3 DNA follows: TGTGCCAGCAGTCAGGGGGCTCGGAATTCACCCCTCCACTTT. It encodes CASSQGARNSPLHF.

CDR3 coding DNA: TGTGCCAGTAAACCTACGGACAGGGTTGTGGGGGAGCAGTACTTC. It is translated as CASKPTDRVVGEQYF. This chain links TRBV19 with TRBJ2-7; 8 bases agree with TRBD1. Germline lookup yields CDR1 LNHDA and CDR2 SQIVND (reference sequence). The V segment lost 7 bases and the J segment 7 bases; nucleotides outside the gene matches: 15. This CDR3 spans 15 amino acids.

The CDR3 nucleotides read TGTGCCAGCAGCCCTACAGGGGCGGTCCAGCATTTT. Its protein product is CASSPTGAVQHF. The V call is TRBV7-9, the J call TRBJ1-5, with 7 bases lining up with TRBD1. This CDR3 region has 12 residues. Germline CDR1 and CDR2: SEHNR and FQNEAQ (reference sequence). V was pared by 5 bases and J by 12 bases, with 7 bases of the junction left unmatched.

This chain joins TRBV28 and TRBJ2-2; possibly TRBD2 for D (5 bases). CDR3 length equals 18 residues. V lost 6 bases and J lost 1, with 21 bases in between. CDR1 is MDHEN and CDR2 is SYDVKM in the germline V gene. CDR3 in DNA: TGTGCCAGCAGCCTCAAACTTTTAGCGAGAAAGAACACCGGGGAGCTGTTTTTT. It codes for CASSLKLLARKNTGELFF. Based on the CDR3 plus reference TRBV28 and TRBJ2-2, the full variable domain is DVKVTQSSRYLVKRTGEKVFLECVQDMDHENMFWYRQDPGLGLRLIYFSYDVKMKEKGDIPEGYSVSREKKERFSLILESASTNQTSMYLCASSLKLLARKNTGELFFGEGSRLTVL.

The chain uses TRBV3-1 (or the pseudogene TRBV3-2) and TRBJ1-2; 7 nucleotides match TRBD1. This CDR3 has 14 amino acids. V trimming: 2 bases; J trimming: 8 bases; junction bases outside the gene matches: 8. Germline V gives CDR1 LGHDT, CDR2 YNNKEL (reference sequence). CDR3 amino acids: CASSQNRQGEGYTF. The CDR3 DNA sequence: TGTGCCAGCAGCCAAAACCGACAGGGTGAGGGCTACACCTTC.

The chain employs TRBV27 and TRBJ2-1; 9 bases match TRBD1. CDR1 MNHEY and CDR2 SMNVEV come from the germline V gene (reference sequence). The CDR3 runs 15 residues. With 6 bases clipped from V and 7 bases from J, the junction kept 10 bases outside the gene matches. The CDR3: CASRQRDRVVNEQFF. The CDR3 DNA reads TGTGCCAGCAGACAACGGGACAGGGTTGTGAATGAGCAGTTCTTC.

In its sample, this clone was seen a few times. The DNA for the CDR3 is TGTGCCGGAGAAAGGGGGCGTGGCTACACCTTC. It yields the protein CAGERGRGYTF. J is TRBJ1-2 and V is TRBV30, with 7 bases that match TRBD1. The ends lost 8 bases at V and 7 bases at J; junction bases unmatched: 7. CDR1 and CDR2 from the germline V gene are GTSNPN and SVGIG (reference sequence). CDR3 length: 11 amino acids.

This chain links TRBV5-1 with TRBJ2-7; TRBD1 matches at 11 bases. The CDR3 has 15 amino acids. The V gene end was trimmed by 0 bases and the J gene end by 4 bases; junction bases not matched to a gene: 3. Germline CDR1 SGHRS, CDR2 YFSETQ. The DNA of the CDR3 is TGCGCCAGCAGCTTGGGAGGGACAGGGGGGTACGAGCAGTACTTC. Translated, it gives CASSLGGTGGYEQYF.

The CDR3 DNA sequence: TGTGCCAGCAACCGAGGGACTCCCCAGGCCGGGGAGCTGTTTTTT. This encodes CASNRGTPQAGELFF. This chain connects TRBV2 to TRBJ2-2, with D tentatively TRBD2 (6 bases). V was cut by 7 bases and J by 6 bases, with 18 bases left in between. Per germline, CDR1 SNHLY and CDR2 FYNNEI. The CDR3 is made up of 15 amino acids.

This clone showed up just once. The chain employs TRBV18 and TRBJ2-1; possible D gene TRBD1, 5 bases. Germline V gives CDR1 KGHSH, CDR2 LQKENI. Trimming stripped 6 bases from V and 10 bases from J, with 13 bases between. CDR3 length: 12 residues. The chain's CDR3 is CASSPLRTEQFF. In DNA form, the CDR3 reads TGTGCCAGCTCCCCGCTTAGGACAGAGCAGTTCTTC. The full variable domain, in which reference TRBV18 and TRBJ2-1 provide the parts outside the CDR3, is NAGVMQNPRHLVRRRGQEARLRCSPMKGHSHVYWYRQLPEEGLKFMVYLQKENIIDESGMPKERFSAEFPKEGPSILRIQQVVRGDSAAYFCASSPLRTEQFFGPGTRLTVL.

The chain has TRBV19 and TRBJ1-2, with TRBD1 matching over 8 bases. CDR1 LNHDA and CDR2 SQIVND come from the germline V gene (reference sequence). The V gene end was trimmed by 2 bases and the J gene end by 1 base; junction bases not matched to a gene: 6. There are 16 residues in the CDR3. CDR3 sequence (DNA): TGTGCCAGTAGTATAATACGGGACAGGATTAACTATGGCTACACCTTC. Its protein product is CASSIIRDRINYGYTF.

The gene calls are TRBV18 and TRBJ1-1, with 10 nucleotides matching TRBD1. V shed 3 bases, J shed 0 bases, and the junction held 7 bases outside the gene matches. CDR3 length: 17 residues. Germline lookup yields CDR1 KGHSH and CDR2 LQKENI. CDR3 sequence: CASSPIGTGAVNTEAFF. The CDR3 region has the DNA TGTGCCAGCTCACCTATAGGGACAGGGGCAGTGAACACTGAAGCTTTCTTT.

The chain links TRBV5-5 to TRBJ2-7, with a possible D match to TRBD1 (6 bases). The CDR3 runs to 15 residues. Germline V gene lookup returns CDR1 SGHKS and CDR2 YYEKEE (reference sequence). V gave up 0 bases and J gave up 0 bases, with 10 bases separating them. The CDR3 DNA is TGTGCCAGCAGCTTGGTTACAGGGAGCTCCTACGAGCAGTACTTC. As protein: CASSLVTGSSYEQYF.

This sequence joins TRBV27 and TRBJ1-4; 9 bases fit TRBD1. The CDR3 is made up of 18 amino acids. V dropped 6 bases and J dropped 3; count of bases not matched to a gene: 14. The germline gives CDR1 MNHEY, CDR2 SMNVEV (reference sequence). CDR3 nucleotide sequence: TGTGCCAGCAGCCCCACAGGGGGCGCTAGGTCGGCTAATGAAAAACTGTTTTTT. Its translation: CASSPTGGARSANEKLFF.

The J gene is TRBJ1-1, the V gene TRBV28; D ambiguous. This CDR3 is built from 16 residues. The ends were cut back, 7 bases at V and 3 bases at J, with 21 bases in the middle. Germline V CDR1 and CDR2: MDHEN, SYDVKM. The CDR3 here is CASTTQGLGADTEAFF. CDR3 nucleotides: TGTGCCAGCACCACGCAAGGGTTAGGAGCGGACACTGAAGCTTTCTTT. Combining the CDR3 with reference TRBV28 and TRBJ1-1 gives the whole variable domain DVKVTQSSRYLVKRTGEKVFLECVQDMDHENMFWYRQDPGLGLRLIYFSYDVKMKEKGDIPEGYSVSREKKERFSLILESASTNQTSMYLCASTTQGLGADTEAFFGQGTRLTVV.

The CDR3 coding sequence is TGTGCCAGTAGCCGACAGGGGGAGCGTGAAAAACTGTTTTTT. This gives the protein CASSRQGEREKLFF. This chain connects TRBV19 to TRBJ1-4; 9 bases are a match to TRBD1. Germline V gene data show CDR1 as LNHDA and CDR2 as SQIVND (reference sequence). The J segment lost 7 bases and the V segment lost 6 bases, leaving 6 bases of the junction unmatched. The CDR3 contains 14 residues.